Listed here are 24 T cell receptor beta chains from one sample, sequenced in a study of blood T cell repertoires in COVID-19. Only in-frame clones appear in the TCRdb table, and some are missing; sequencing was by immunoSEQ multiplex PCR. This table has about 440,000 clones, about 87% appearing once. The source material was peripheral blood. The source is a woman aged 45-65 years with COVID-19, enrolled during active disease.

The chain recombines TRBV11-2 with TRBJ1-2, with 7 bases aligning to TRBD1. This CDR3 is 15 amino acids long. Germline V gene lookup returns CDR1 SGHAT and CDR2 FQNNGV. Trimming removed 6 bases from V and 3 bases from J; junction bases left unmatched: 10. In DNA form, the CDR3 reads TGTGCCAGCAGTTCTATCCGGGACAGTCACTATGGCTACACCTTC. Residues: CASSSIRDSHYGYTF.

The chain couples TRBV27 to TRBJ1-1; a possible D gene is TRBD1 (6 bases). CDR1 and CDR2 (germline): MNHEY, SMNVEV (reference sequence). Trimming shortened V by 6 bases and J by 3 bases, and 17 bases separated the two germline ends. The length of the CDR3 is 15 residues. The DNA for the CDR3 is TGTGCCAGCAGCTTTCTCGGACAGTCCTACACTGAAGCTTTCTTT. This codes for CASSFLGQSYTEAFF.

The chain combines TRBV7-6 with TRBJ2-3, with D hard to call. V was clipped by 5 bases and J by 6 bases, with 9 bases between them. Germline CDR1 SGHVS, CDR2 FNYEAQ. This CDR3 comprises 12 residues. CDR3 sequence: CASSKFRDTQYF. CDR3 coding DNA: TGTGCCAGCAGCAAATTCAGGGATACGCAGTATTTT.

This clone was seen more than once but under ten times. V usage is TRBV19 and J usage is TRBJ1-5; a weak D match, TRBD1 (6 bases). The CDR3 totals 16 residues. Germline V CDR1 and CDR2: LNHDA, SQIVND (reference sequence). The ends were cut back, 0 bases at V and 1 base at J, with 10 bases in the middle. CDR3 in DNA: TGTGCCAGTAGTATAGACCTGGGGGCGAGCAATCAGCCCCAGCATTTT. This translates into CASSIDLGASNQPQHF.

In this sample, this clone turned up once. The chain recombines TRBV7-9 with TRBJ1-1, with no clear D. Per the germline V gene, CDR1 is SEHNR and CDR2 is FQNEAQ (reference sequence). Trimming left V 5 bases short and J 1 base short, with 20 bases between. The CDR3 length is 17 residues. Here the CDR3 reads CASSEAWREVENTEAFF. The CDR3 DNA sequence: TGTGCCAGCAGCGAAGCCTGGAGGGAAGTAGAGAACACTGAAGCTTTCTTT.

The chain couples TRBV30 to TRBJ2-7, with 7 bases identical to TRBD1. Germline V gene lookup returns CDR1 GTSNPN and CDR2 SVGIG (reference sequence). J lost 2 bases, V lost 0 bases, and 1 base had no gene match. This CDR3 spans 13 amino acids. CDR3 region: CAWSVGGPYEQYF. The CDR3 bases are TGTGCCTGGAGTGTAGGGGGCCCCTACGAGCAGTACTTC.

This clone was counted between two and nine times. The genes are TRBV2 and TRBJ2-2; D is unclear. V was pared by 6 bases and J by 6 bases, with 20 bases between. The CDR3 contains 16 residues. Per the germline V gene, CDR1 is SNHLY and CDR2 is FYNNEI. This CDR3 is CASRTYTPHGAGELFF. Here the CDR3 DNA reads TGTGCCAGCAGGACTTATACCCCTCATGGTGCCGGGGAGCTGTTTTTT.

This clone appeared once. The chain couples TRBV6-5 to TRBJ1-5, with D possibly being TRBD1 (6 bases). Looked up from germline, CDR1 is MNHEY and CDR2 is SVGAGI. V lost 9 bases to trimming and J lost 1 base, with 16 bases between them. CDR3 length: 15 amino acids. DNA of the CDR3: TGTGCCAGTATGATCCAGGGGCTCAGCAATCAGCCCCAGCATTTT. Amino acids: CASMIQGLSNQPQHF.

CDR3 residues: CASSELRVPAGYGYTF. As DNA, the CDR3 is TGCGCCAGCAGTGAGTTACGGGTCCCGGCGGGCTATGGCTACACCTTC. The chain joins TRBV10-2 to TRBJ1-2; D remains ambiguous. The CDR3 loop spans 16 amino acids. Looked up from germline, CDR1 is WSHSY and CDR2 is SAAADI. Trimming left V 1 base short and J 4 bases short, with 16 bases between.

The rearrangement links TRBV24-1 to TRBJ2-3, with TRBD1 matching over 8 bases. This CDR3 region has 17 residues. In germline, CDR1 is KGHDR, CDR2 SFDVKD. The trim removed 1 base at V and 1 base at J, leaving 6 bases unmatched. CDR3 residues: CATSDFPQGAGTDTQYF. The CDR3 DNA reads TGTGCCACCAGTGATTTCCCCCAGGGGGCTGGCACAGATACGCAGTATTTT.

The chain has TRBV6-6 and TRBJ1-1, with D uncertain. The germline V and J ends were trimmed by 1 base and 1 base, with 4 bases remaining between them. This CDR3 is built from 13 residues. The V gene's germline CDR1 is MNHNY and CDR2 SVGAGI (reference sequence). As DNA, the CDR3 is TGTGCCAGCAGTTACTACGGGAACACTGAAGCTTTCTTT. Translated: CASSYYGNTEAFF.

This clone was recorded only once. The chain combines TRBV18 with TRBJ2-7; D is possibly TRBD1 (6 bases). Germline-derived CDR1 and CDR2 are KGHSH and LQKENI. The CDR3 is made up of 15 amino acids. V was shortened by 2 bases and J by 2 bases, with 13 bases between the two germline ends. The DNA for the CDR3 is TGTGCCAGCTCACCAGACCGACAGGAGCCCTACGAGCAGTACTTC. Translated: CASSPDRQEPYEQYF.

V and J are TRBV30 and TRBJ1-1; no definite D call. CDR3 size: 16 residues. Germline-derived CDR1 and CDR2 are GTSNPN and SVGIG (reference sequence). Trimming removed 0 bases from V and 0 bases from J, with 14 bases in between. The CDR3 here is CAWSVSPPPLNTEAFF. In DNA form, the CDR3 reads TGTGCCTGGAGTGTAAGCCCGCCCCCGCTGAACACTGAAGCTTTCTTT.

The CDR3 reads CASSLTDYSLADTQYF. For the CDR3, the DNA is TGTGCCAGCAGTTTGACTGACTATTCTCTCGCAGATACGCAGTATTTT. J is TRBJ2-3 and V is TRBV6-2 or TRBV6-3; a possible D gene is TRBD2 (5 bases). Trimming cost V 4 bases and J 4 bases, with 18 bases left between them. CDR1 and CDR2 (germline): MNHEY, SVGEGT. This CDR3 is 16 amino acids long.

This clone has more than one count but fewer than ten. This chain links TRBV2 with TRBJ1-2; 8 bases are a match to TRBD1. V lost 6 bases to trimming and J lost 6 bases; unmatched junction nucleotides: 9. The CDR3 covers 14 residues. Germline lookup yields CDR1 SNHLY and CDR2 FYNNEI. In DNA, the CDR3 is TGTGCCAGCAGCGCCCGACAGGGGAGCGATGGCTACACCTTC. Its protein is CASSARQGSDGYTF.

The rearrangement joins TRBV5-1 to TRBJ2-1; 11 bases are shared with TRBD1. With V trimmed by 0 bases and J by 9 bases, 5 bases remained unmatched. The CDR3 spans 15 residues. CDR1 and CDR2 (germline): SGHRS, YFSETQ. The CDR3 sequence is CASSLDGQGAGEQFF. The CDR3 region has the DNA TGCGCCAGCAGCTTGGATGGACAGGGGGCTGGTGAGCAGTTCTTC. Full variable domain (rest looked up from reference TRBV5-1 and TRBJ2-1): KAGVTQTPRYLIKTRGQQVTLSCSPISGHRSVSWYQQTPGQGLQFLFEYFSETQRNKGNFPGRFSGRQFSNSRSEMNVSTLELGDSALYLCASSLDGQGAGEQFFGPGTRLTVL.

This clone showed up just a few times. This sequence joins TRBV30 and TRBJ1-1; no reliable D call. V was pared by 0 bases and J by 5 bases, with 7 bases between. The CDR3 runs 12 residues. Germline V gene sequence: CDR1 GTSNPN, CDR2 SVGIG (reference sequence). For the CDR3, the DNA is TGTGCCTGGAGTGTAAGGACTACTGAAGCTTTCTTT. It codes for CAWSVRTTEAFF. The whole variable domain, remainder taken from reference TRBV30 and TRBJ1-1, is SQTIHQWPATLVQPVGSPLSLECTVEGTSNPNLYWYRQAAGRGLQLLFYSVGIGQISSEVPQNLSASRPQDRQFILSSKKLLLSDSGFYLCAWSVRTTEAFFGQGTRLTVV.

The V call is TRBV19, the J call TRBJ1-2; D is possibly TRBD1 (5 bases). Per the germline V gene, CDR1 is LNHDA and CDR2 is SQIVND (reference sequence). The CDR3 spans 12 residues. The V and J ends lost 6 bases and 6 bases respectively, with 11 bases between them. CDR3 in amino acids: CASRSGGDGYTF. In DNA, the CDR3 is TGTGCCAGTAGAAGTGGAGGGGATGGCTACACCTTC.

The chain has TRBV19 and TRBJ1-2, with unresolved D. The V gene lost 4 bases and the J gene lost 4 bases, with 10 bases spanning the gap. Germline CDR1 is LNHDA and CDR2 is SQIVND (reference sequence). There are 13 residues in the CDR3. Here the CDR3 reads CASSKGAGYGYTF. DNA of the CDR3: TGTGCCAGTAGTAAGGGAGCCGGCTATGGCTACACCTTC.

The chain combines TRBV5-5 with TRBJ1-5; D not certain. Germline CDR1 reads SGHKS; CDR2 reads YYEKEE (reference sequence). The germline V and J ends were trimmed by 0 bases and 6 bases, with 16 bases remaining between them. The CDR3 is 16 residues long. The DNA of the CDR3 is TGTGCCAGCAGCTTGGTGTCGGGAAATGGTCGTCAGCCCCAGCATTTT. Encoded protein: CASSLVSGNGRQPQHF.

The rearrangement joins TRBV20-1 to TRBJ1-2; tentatively, D is TRBD1 (5 bases). Trimming took off 6 bases at V and 4 bases at J, with 9 bases between the two ends. The CDR3 extends over 11 amino acids. CDR1 is DFQATT, CDR2 SNEGSKA, per germline (reference sequence). CDR3 sequence: CSAWGVYGYTF. The CDR3 DNA is TGCAGTGCCTGGGGGGTCTATGGCTACACCTTC.

The V gene is TRBV18, the J gene TRBJ2-1, with 16 bases lining up with TRBD2. V lost 2 bases, J lost 8 bases, and 3 bases stayed unmatched. The germline V gene has CDR1 KGHSH and CDR2 LQKENI. The CDR3 length is 16 residues. The CDR3 DNA sequence: TGTGCCAGCTCACCAGGGACTAGCGGGGGGGCTGATGAGCAGTTCTTC. It translates to CASSPGTSGGADEQFF.

This clone was counted once. The J gene is TRBJ1-1, the V gene TRBV5-1; 8 positions match TRBD1. Trimming removed 0 bases from V and 5 bases from J; junction bases left unmatched: 9. Germline assignment: CDR1 SGHRS and CDR2 YFSETQ. The CDR3 runs to 16 residues. In DNA, the CDR3 is TGCGCCAGCAGCTTGGCCGGACAGGGATTACGGACTGAAGCTTTCTTT. Translation gives CASSLAGQGLRTEAFF.

This chain connects TRBV7-3 to TRBJ1-2, with D perhaps TRBD1 (5 bases). V was trimmed by 1 base and J by 7 bases, leaving 13 bases between them. CDR1 and CDR2 (germline): SGHTA, FQGTGA. The CDR3 consists of 14 residues. CDR3 nucleotides: TGTGCCAGCAGCTTAAGAGGCAGGGCCCGTGGCTACACCTTC. This translates into CASSLRGRARGYTF.